A selection of T cell receptor beta chains follows, all from one sample in a study of blood T cell repertoires in COVID-19. Method: immunoSEQ multiplex PCR; TCRdb's copy keeps in-frame clones and lacks some. The data hold about 130,000 clones, with approximately 77% observed a single time. Sequenced material: peripheral blood. These TCRs come from an elderly man with acute or convalescent COVID-19. Each CDR3 is given with its conserved first and last residue. Fields, in order: CDR3 length, V gene, D gene, J gene, clone size, CDR3 protein, CDR3 DNA. D genes are given only for firm matches. Clone size, where shown, is once, few, many, or a class for clones that have expanded.

length: 15; V: TRBV28; D: TRBD1; J: TRBJ1-5; size: -; CDR3: CASSYDRGFDQPQHF; DNA: TGTGCCAGCAGTTACGACAGGGGATTCGATCAGCCCCAGCATTTT
length: 14; V: TRBV19; D: -; J: TRBJ2-1; size: -; CDR3: CASSPRYAYNEQFF; DNA: TGTGCCAGTTCTCCCCGCTACGCCTACAATGAGCAGTTCTTC
length: 12; V: TRBV28; D: -; J: TRBJ1-2; size: few; CDR3: CASRSLNYGYTF; DNA: TGTGCCAGCAGATCCTTAAACTATGGCTACACCTTC
length: 15; V: TRBV7-2; D: -; J: TRBJ1-1; size: -; CDR3: CASSLEGTLGTEAFF; DNA: TGTGCCAGCAGCTTAGAGGGGACTTTAGGTACTGAAGCTTTCTTT
length: 12; V: TRBV7-9; D: -; J: TRBJ2-5; size: -; CDR3: CASSLGGPAQYF; DNA: TGTGCCAGCAGCTTAGGCGGTCCGGCCCAGTACTTC
length: 15; V: TRBV5-1; D: -; J: TRBJ2-7; size: -; CDR3: CASSLERQVAYEQYF; DNA: TGCGCCAGCAGCTTGGAACGACAGGTGGCCTACGAGCAGTACTTC
length: 13; V: TRBV2; D: -; J: TRBJ2-1; size: -; CDR3: CASTADSYNEQFF; DNA: TGTGCCAGCACGGCGGACTCCTACAATGAGCAGTTCTTC
length: 12; V: TRBV29-1; D: -; J: TRBJ2-1; size: many; CDR3: CSAEMGGTRKFF; DNA: TGCAGCGCTGAAATGGGCGGGACCAGAAAGTTCTTC
length: 13; V: TRBV2; D: TRBD1; J: TRBJ2-7; size: -; CDR3: CATIDRAGYEQYF; DNA: TGTGCCACCATAGACAGGGCAGGCTACGAGCAGTACTTC
length: 18; V: TRBV21-1; D: -; J: TRBJ2-1; size: once; CDR3: CASSDGTSGGSSYNEQFF; DNA: TGTGCCAGCAGCGACGGGACTAGCGGGGGGAGCTCCTACAATGAGCAGTTCTTC
length: 15; V: TRBV6-5; D: -; J: TRBJ1-6; size: -; CDR3: CASSYSAGYGSPLHF; DNA: TGTGCCAGCAGTTACTCGGCGGGTTACGGTTCACCCCTCCACTTT
length: 18; V: TRBV9; D: TRBD1; J: TRBJ1-1; size: -; CDR3: CASSPRSSGTGVNTEAFF; DNA: TGTGCCAGCAGCCCCAGATCTAGCGGGACAGGGGTCAACACTGAAGCTTTCTTT
length: 15; V: TRBV5-1; D: -; J: TRBJ2-7; size: -; CDR3: CASSRGLPLGYEQYF; DNA: TGCGCCAGCAGCAGGGGACTTCCATTGGGGTACGAGCAGTACTTC
length: 18; V: TRBV2; D: -; J: TRBJ1-5; size: few; CDR3: CASSEAFPEGGGNQPQHF; DNA: TGTGCCAGCAGTGAAGCTTTTCCAGAGGGTGGGGGCAATCAGCCCCAGCATTTT
length: 15; V: TRBV5-1; D: TRBD1; J: TRBJ1-6; size: -; CDR3: CASSSTGTGGSPLHF; DNA: TGCGCCAGCAGCTCCACCGGGACAGGGGGTTCACCCCTCCACTTT